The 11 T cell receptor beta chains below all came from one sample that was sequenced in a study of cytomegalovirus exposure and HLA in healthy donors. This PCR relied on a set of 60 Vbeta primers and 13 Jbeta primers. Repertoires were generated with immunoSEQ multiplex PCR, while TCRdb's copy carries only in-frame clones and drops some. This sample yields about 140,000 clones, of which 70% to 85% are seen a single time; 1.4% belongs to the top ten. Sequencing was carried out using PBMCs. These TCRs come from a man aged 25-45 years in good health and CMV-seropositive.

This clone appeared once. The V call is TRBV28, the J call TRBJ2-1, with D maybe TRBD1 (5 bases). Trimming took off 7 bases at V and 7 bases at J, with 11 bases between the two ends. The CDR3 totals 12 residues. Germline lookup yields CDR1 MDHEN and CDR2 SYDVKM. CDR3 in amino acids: CASKDKENEQFF. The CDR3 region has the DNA TGTGCCAGCAAGGACAAAGAGAATGAGCAGTTCTTC.

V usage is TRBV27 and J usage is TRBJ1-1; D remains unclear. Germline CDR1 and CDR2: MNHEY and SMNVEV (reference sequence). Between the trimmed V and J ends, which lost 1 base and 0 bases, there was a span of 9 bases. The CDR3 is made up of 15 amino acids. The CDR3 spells CASSLLAGVNTEAFF. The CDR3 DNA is TGTGCCAGCAGTTTATTAGCCGGGGTGAACACTGAAGCTTTCTTT.

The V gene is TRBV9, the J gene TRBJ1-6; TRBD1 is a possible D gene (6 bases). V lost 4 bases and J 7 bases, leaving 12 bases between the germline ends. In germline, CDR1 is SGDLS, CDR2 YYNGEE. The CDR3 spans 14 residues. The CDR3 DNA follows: TGTGCCAGCAGCCCATTTGGACAGAATTCACCCCTCCACTTT. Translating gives CASSPFGQNSPLHF.

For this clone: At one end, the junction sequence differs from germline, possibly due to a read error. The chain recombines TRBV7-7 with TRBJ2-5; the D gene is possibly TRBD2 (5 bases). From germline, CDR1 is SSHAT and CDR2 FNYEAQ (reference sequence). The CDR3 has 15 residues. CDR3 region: CASSLGLDYQETQYF. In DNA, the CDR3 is TGTGCTAGCAGCTTAGGTCTGGACTACCAAGAGACCCAGTACTTC.

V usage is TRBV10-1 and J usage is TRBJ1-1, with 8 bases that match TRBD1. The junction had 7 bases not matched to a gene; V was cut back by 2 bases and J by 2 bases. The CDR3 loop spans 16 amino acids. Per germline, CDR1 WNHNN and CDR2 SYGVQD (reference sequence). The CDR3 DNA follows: TGCGCCAGCAGTGAGCCGAGGACAGGGACCAACACTGAAGCTTTCTTT. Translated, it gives CASSEPRTGTNTEAFF.

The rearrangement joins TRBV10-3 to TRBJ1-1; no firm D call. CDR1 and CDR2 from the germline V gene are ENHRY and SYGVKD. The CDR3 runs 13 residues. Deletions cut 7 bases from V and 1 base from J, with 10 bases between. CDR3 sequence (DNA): TGTGCCATCAAAGAACAACAGAACACTGAAGCTTTCTTT. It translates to CAIKEQQNTEAFF.

In nucleotides, the CDR3 is TGCAGCGTTGTCGGAGACAGGGGCTACGAGCAGTACTTC. Protein: CSVVGDRGYEQYF. V usage is TRBV29-1 and J usage is TRBJ2-7; the match to TRBD1 covers 8 bases. With V trimmed by 4 bases and J by 3 bases, 5 bases remained unmatched. This CDR3 spans 13 amino acids. Germline values: CDR1 SQVTM, CDR2 ANQGSEA.

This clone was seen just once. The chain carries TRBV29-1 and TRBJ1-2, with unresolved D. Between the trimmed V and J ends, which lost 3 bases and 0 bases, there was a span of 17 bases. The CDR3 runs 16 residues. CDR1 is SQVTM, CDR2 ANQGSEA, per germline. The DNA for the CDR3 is TGCAGCGTTGATAAGGAGTTATCCCTTTCTAACTATGGCTACACCTTC. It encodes CSVDKELSLSNYGYTF.

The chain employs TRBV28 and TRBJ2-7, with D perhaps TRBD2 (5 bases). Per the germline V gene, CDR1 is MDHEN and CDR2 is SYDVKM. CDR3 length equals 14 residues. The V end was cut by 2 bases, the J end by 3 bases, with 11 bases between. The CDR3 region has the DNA TGTGCCAGCAGTTTACCCCAGGACTTCTACGAGCAGTACTTC. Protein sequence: CASSLPQDFYEQYF.

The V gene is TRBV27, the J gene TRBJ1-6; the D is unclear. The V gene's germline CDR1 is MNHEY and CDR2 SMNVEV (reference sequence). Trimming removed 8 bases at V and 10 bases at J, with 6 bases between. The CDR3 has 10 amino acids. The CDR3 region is CASGVSPLHF. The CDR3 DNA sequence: TGTGCCAGCGGAGTGTCACCCCTCCACTTT.

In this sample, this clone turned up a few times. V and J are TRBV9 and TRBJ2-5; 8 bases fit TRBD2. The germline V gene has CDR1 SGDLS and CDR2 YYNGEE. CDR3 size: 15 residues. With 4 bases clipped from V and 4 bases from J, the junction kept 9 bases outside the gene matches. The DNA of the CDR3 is TGTGCCAGCAGCTCTGGAGCGGGAGACCCAGAGACCCAGTACTTC. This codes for CASSSGAGDPETQYF.